This record looks at one T cell receptor beta chain sequence and its context. This sample was included in a study of early stage breast cancer tumors. The V segment lost 1 base and the J segment 3 bases; nucleotides outside the gene matches: 7. The V gene's germline CDR1 is LNHNV and CDR2 YYDKDF (reference sequence). The CDR3 length is 16 residues. Sequenced by immunoSEQ multiplex PCR; TCRdb stores in-frame clones only, minus some. The table records about 58,000 clones, about 83% of them present only once. Sequenced input: blood. This chain links TRBV15 with TRBJ1-2, with TRBD1 identical over 8 bases. The sequence was obtained from a person under 45 with breast cancer. The CDR3 loop is CATSRARQGNYYGYTF. CDR3 coding DNA: TGTGCCACCAGCAGAGCGCGACAGGGGAACTACTATGGCTACACCTTC.